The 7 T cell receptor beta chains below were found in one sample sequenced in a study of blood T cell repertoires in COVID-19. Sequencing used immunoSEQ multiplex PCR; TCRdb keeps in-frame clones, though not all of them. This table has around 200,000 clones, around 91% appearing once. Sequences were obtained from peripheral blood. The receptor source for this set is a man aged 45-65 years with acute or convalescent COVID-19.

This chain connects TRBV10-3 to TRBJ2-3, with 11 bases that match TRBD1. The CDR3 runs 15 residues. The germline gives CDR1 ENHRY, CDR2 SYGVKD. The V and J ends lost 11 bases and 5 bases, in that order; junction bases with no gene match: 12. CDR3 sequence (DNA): TGTGCCGCCGGAGCCGCCGGGACAGGGGGAGATACGCAGTATTTT. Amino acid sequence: CAAGAAGTGGDTQYF.

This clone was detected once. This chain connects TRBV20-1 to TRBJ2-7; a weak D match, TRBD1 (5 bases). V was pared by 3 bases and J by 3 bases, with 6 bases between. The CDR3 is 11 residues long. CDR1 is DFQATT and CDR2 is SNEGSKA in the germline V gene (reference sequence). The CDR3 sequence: CSASRDYEQYV. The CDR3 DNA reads TGCAGTGCTAGCAGGGACTACGAGCAGTACGTC.

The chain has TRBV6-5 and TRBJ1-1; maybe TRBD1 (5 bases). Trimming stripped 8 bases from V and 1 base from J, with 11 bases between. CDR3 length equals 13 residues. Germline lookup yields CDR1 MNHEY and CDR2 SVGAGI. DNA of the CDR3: TGTGCCAGCCCACGGGACTGGAACACTGAAGCTTTCTTT. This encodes CASPRDWNTEAFF.

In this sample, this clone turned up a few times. The CDR3 reads CASSSGQDFNSPLHF. DNA of the CDR3: TGTGCCAGCAGTTCCGGACAGGACTTTAATTCACCCCTCCACTTT. The chain recombines TRBV28 with TRBJ1-6; TRBD1 agrees at 7 bases. The CDR3 covers 15 residues. Per germline, CDR1 MDHEN and CDR2 SYDVKM. V dropped 4 bases and J dropped 6; count of bases not matched to a gene: 6.

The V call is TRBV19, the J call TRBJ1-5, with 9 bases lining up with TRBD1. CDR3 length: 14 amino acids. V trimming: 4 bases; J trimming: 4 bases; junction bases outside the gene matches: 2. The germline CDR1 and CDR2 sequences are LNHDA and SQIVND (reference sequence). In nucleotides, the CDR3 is TGTGCCAGTAGTAGGACAGGGGCGAATCAGCCCCAGCATTTT. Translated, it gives CASSRTGANQPQHF.

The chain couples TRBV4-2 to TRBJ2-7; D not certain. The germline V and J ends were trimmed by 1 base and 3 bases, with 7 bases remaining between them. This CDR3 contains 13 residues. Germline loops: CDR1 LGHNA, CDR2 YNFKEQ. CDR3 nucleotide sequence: TGTGCCAGCAGCCAAGGTCCAGTCTACGAGCAGTACTTC. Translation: CASSQGPVYEQYF.

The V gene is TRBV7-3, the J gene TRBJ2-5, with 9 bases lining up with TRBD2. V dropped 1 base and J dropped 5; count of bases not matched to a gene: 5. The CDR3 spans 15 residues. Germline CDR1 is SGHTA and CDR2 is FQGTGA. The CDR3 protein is CASSLMAGGRETQYF. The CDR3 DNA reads TGTGCCAGCAGCTTAATGGCGGGAGGGCGGGAGACCCAGTACTTC. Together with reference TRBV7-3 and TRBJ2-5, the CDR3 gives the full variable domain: GAGVSQTPSNKVTEKGKYVELRCDPISGHTALYWYRQSLGQGPEFLIYFQGTGAADDSGLPNDRFFAVRPEGSVSTLKIQRTERGDSAVYLCASSLMAGGRETQYFGPGTRLLVL.